The entry below gives a single T cell receptor (beta chain) sequence along with its context. What this receptor recognizes is not known. Nothing much larger sits one base from this clone, and base qualities are not available. At diagnosis, tumor, uninvolved tumor-adjacent lung and peripheral blood were collected and then preserved as a mix of FFPE and fresh-frozen material. Blood samples were analyzed as peripheral blood mononuclear cells for TCR repertoire profiling. This specimen comes from a study of T cells in localized non-small cell lung cancer (dated by TCRdb to between 2020 and 2021). General notes on the study: The study analyzed T cell repertoires of 200 to 250 early-stage NSCLC patients, comparing tumors and uninvolved tumor-adjacent lungs. The cohort comprised a few hundred treatment-naïve NSCLC patients with resected, localized lung tumors. NSCLC patients had a mean age of roughly 64 years, and more than 120 were male and 85 to 110 female. Study-level results and caveats: The highest T cell clonality was observed in uninvolved tumor-adjacent lung, where clonality exceeded that of tumor, suggesting that antigenic responses were more focused in uninvolved tumor-adjacent lung. Longer overall survival was associated with higher T cell density in blood, whereas shorter survival was associated with higher clonality in adjacent lung. Because the study design was exploratory, TCR variables were selected using unadjusted p-values without false-discovery rate correction. Of the top 100 tumor clones, a median of 57 were detected in paired uninvolved adjacent lung; around 27 were also among that lung's top 100. Because multi-region tumor sequencing was not done, intratumor heterogeneity could not be ruled out.

The CDR3 covers 16 residues, taking in both the cysteine and the phenylalanine. Of all the DNA, just the CDR3 is kept, 48 bases in frame from base 1. The CDR1 and CDR2 encoded by the germline V gene are SGDLS and YYNGEE. From V the trimming removes 0 bases and from J it removes 1 base, while the gene matches leave 4 bases of the junction unaccounted for. The immunoSEQ Assay was used to sequence TCR beta CDR3 regions from DNA. On the study's bioinformatics: To compute T cell density, TCR beta template counts were normalized to usable DNA, which was estimated by amplifying housekeeping genes. Using the preseqR package, richness was estimated by extrapolating to 120,000 templates for tissue samples and 400,000 templates for PBMC samples. Clonality was calculated as one minus Pielou's evenness. Tissue-enriched TCRs were identified through differential abundance testing performed on productive amino-acid clonotypes, with a minimum total count of 5 and an alpha of 0.1. The Jaccard Index and the Morisita Overlap Index were used to quantify repertoire overlap between compartments. GLIPH clustered TCR beta CDR3s with public tetramer-defined viral CDR3s; viral motifs required at least three viral sequences plus V-gene enrichment. TCRdb retrieved this table from immuneACCESS and kept in-frame rearrangements only. Not all clones are present; in checked studies, unresolved V genes account for under half, and no reason is known for the remainder. V, J and clone size are those of that table, while D and trimming were read from the DNA. The sample records tens of thousands of clones, around 90% of which are singletons. The ten largest account for approximately 2% of the sample.

The source was peripheral blood, collected before any cancer treatment. The clonotype originates from a woman between 40 and 69 years old with stage I lung adenocarcinoma. This sequence uses TRBV9 and TRBJ1-2, with TRBD1 identical over 9 junction bases. The CDR3 corresponds to CASSVGGQGGNYGYTF. The sequenced DNA is TGTGCCAGCAGCGTAGGGGGACAGGGCGGTAACTATGGCTACACCTTC.